This TCR beta chain was found in a study of cytomegalovirus exposure and HLA in healthy donors. Findings of the study overall: The authors enumerated over 150 TCR beta chains as linked to cytomegalovirus. Specific recognition of CMV antigens was confirmed in vitro for three chains (all CMV-associated).

This CDR3 has 15 residues. Germline V CDR1 and CDR2: LGHNA, YSLEER. V was pared by 0 bases and J by 4 bases, with 13 bases between. This clone appeared a single time. Its antigen is currently unknown. Vbeta (60) and Jbeta (13) primers were used in the PCR. Produced via immunoSEQ multiplex PCR; TCRdb's table is partial and in-frame only. The data contain about 260,000 clones, about 83% of them seen just once; the ten biggest clones take up roughly 2%. Input material: PBMCs. The chain couples TRBV4-3 to TRBJ2-7; weak D call: TRBD2 (6 bases). This TCR was sampled from a middle-aged woman in good health and CMV-seropositive. CDR3 protein: CASSQDLGGRYEQYF. For the CDR3, the DNA is TGCGCCAGCAGCCAAGATCTGGGAGGCCGGTACGAGCAGTACTTC.